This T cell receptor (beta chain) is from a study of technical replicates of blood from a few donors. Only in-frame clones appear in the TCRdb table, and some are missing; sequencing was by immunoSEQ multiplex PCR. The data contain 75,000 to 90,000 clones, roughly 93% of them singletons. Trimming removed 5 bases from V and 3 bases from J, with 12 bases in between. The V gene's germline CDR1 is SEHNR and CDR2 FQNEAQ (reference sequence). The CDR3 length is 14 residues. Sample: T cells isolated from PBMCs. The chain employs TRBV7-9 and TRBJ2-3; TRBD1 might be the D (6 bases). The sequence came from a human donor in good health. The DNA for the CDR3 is TGTGCCAGCAGCCTCGGACAGAGAACAGATACGCAGTATTTT. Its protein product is CASSLGQRTDTQYF.